This T cell receptor beta chain was sequenced during a study of CD8 T cells in ankylosing spondylitis. Points from the study as a whole: Ankylosing spondylitis blood appeared to be characterized by a TCR beta motif of about eight highly homologous variants.

Comment on this clonotype: Its specificity is not known.

Using its own MiXCR run on the 5' RACE reads, TCRdb lists one record per CDR3 protein. The data hold about 360,000 distinct CDR3 sequences, with around 20% observed a single time. The sequencing input was blood, either unsorted or a sorted T cell fraction (not recorded which). This receptor was identified in a male donor with ankylosing spondylitis or in good health (not recorded which).

The CDR3 nucleotides read TGCAGTGCTAGAGATGGGGTGAACTATGGCTACACCTTC. This translates into CSARDGVNYGYTF. This sequence joins TRBV20-1 and TRBJ1-2, with unresolved D. The CDR3 spans 13 residues. With 0 bases removed from V and 2 bases from J, the gap between germline ends came to 7 bases. Per the germline V gene, CDR1 is DFQATT and CDR2 is SNEGSKA (reference sequence).